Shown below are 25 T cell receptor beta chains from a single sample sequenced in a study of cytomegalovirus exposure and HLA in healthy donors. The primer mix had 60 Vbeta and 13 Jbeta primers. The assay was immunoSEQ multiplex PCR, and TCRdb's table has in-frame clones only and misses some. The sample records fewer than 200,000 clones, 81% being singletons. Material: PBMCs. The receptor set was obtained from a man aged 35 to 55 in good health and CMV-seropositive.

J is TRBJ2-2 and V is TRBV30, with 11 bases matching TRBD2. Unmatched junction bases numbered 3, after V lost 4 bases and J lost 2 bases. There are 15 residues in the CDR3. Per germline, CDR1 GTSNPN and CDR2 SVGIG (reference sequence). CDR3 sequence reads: CAWTLAGVNTGELFF. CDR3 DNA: TGTGCCTGGACACTAGCGGGAGTTAACACCGGGGAGCTGTTTTTT.

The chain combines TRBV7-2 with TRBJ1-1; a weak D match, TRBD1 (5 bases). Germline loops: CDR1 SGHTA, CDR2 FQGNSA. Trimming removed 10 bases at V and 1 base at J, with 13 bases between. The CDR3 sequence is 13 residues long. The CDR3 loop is CATGPTANTEAFF. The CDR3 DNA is TGTGCCACCGGCCCGACAGCGAACACTGAAGCTTTCTTT. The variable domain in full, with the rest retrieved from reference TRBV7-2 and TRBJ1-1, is GAGVSQSPSNKVTEKGKDVELRCDPISGHTALYWYRQSLGQGLEFLIYFQGNSAPDKSGLPSDRFSAERTGGSVSTLTIQRTQQEDSAVYLCATGPTANTEAFFGQGTRLTVV.

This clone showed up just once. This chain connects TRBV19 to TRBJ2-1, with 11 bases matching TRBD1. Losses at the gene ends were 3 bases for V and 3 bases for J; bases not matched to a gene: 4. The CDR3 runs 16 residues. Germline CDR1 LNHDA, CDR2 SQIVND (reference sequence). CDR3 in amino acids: CASSITGTGGYNEQFF. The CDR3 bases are TGTGCCAGTAGTATCACCGGGACAGGGGGCTACAATGAGCAGTTCTTC.

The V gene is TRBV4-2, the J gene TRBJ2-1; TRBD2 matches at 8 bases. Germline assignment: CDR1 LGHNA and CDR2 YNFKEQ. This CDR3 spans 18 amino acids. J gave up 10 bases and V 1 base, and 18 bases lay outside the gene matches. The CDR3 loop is CASSQVLPGLGILPEQFF. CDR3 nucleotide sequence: TGTGCCAGCAGCCAAGTCTTACCGGGACTAGGAATCCTACCGGAGCAGTTCTTC.

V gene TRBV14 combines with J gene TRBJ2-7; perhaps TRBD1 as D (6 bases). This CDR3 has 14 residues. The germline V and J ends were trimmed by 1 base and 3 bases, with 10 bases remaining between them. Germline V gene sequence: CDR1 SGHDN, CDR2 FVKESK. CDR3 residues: CASSQATGSYEQYF. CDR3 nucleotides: TGTGCCAGCAGCCAAGCTACAGGGAGCTACGAGCAGTACTTC.

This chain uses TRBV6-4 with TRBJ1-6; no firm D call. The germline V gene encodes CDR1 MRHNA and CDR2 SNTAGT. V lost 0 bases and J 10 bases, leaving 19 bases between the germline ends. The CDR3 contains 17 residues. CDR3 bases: TGTGCCAGCAGTGACTCCAAATCCCCGGCGCGGGAGTCACCCCTCCACTTT. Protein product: CASSDSKSPARESPLHF.

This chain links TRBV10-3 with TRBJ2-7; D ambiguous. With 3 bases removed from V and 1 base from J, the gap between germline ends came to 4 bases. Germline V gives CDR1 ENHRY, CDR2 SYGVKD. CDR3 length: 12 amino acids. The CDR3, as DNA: TGTGCCATCAGTGACGGGTCCTACGAGCAGTACTTC. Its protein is CAISDGSYEQYF.

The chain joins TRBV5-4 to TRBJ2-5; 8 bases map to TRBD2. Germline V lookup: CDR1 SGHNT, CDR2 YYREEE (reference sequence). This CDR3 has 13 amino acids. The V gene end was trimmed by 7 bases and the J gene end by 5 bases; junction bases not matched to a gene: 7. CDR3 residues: CASGSGNSETQYF. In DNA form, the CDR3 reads TGTGCCAGCGGTAGCGGGAACAGCGAGACCCAGTACTTC. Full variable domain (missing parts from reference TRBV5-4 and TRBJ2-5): ETGVTQSPTHLIKTRGQQVTLRCSSQSGHNTVSWYQQALGQGPQFIFQYYREEENGRGNFPPRFSGLQFPNYSSELNVNALELDDSALYLCASGSGNSETQYFGPGTRLLVL.

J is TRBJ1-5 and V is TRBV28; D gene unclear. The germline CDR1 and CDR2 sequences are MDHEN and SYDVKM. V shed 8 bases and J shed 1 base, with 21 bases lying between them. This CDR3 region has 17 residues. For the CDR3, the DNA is TGTGCCAGCGGAGAGGGTTCAGGACTCCAAAGCAATCAGCCCCAGCATTTT. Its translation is CASGEGSGLQSNQPQHF. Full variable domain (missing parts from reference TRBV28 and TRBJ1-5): DVKVTQSSRYLVKRTGEKVFLECVQDMDHENMFWYRQDPGLGLRLIYFSYDVKMKEKGDIPEGYSVSREKKERFSLILESASTNQTSMYLCASGEGSGLQSNQPQHFGDGTRLSIL.

CDR3 bases: TGTGCCAGCAGCTTTGGCGCCGGGACTTTTAATGAGCAGTTCTTC. Its protein is CASSFGAGTFNEQFF. The rearrangement uses TRBV7-3 and TRBJ2-1, with D tentatively TRBD2 (6 bases). This CDR3 comprises 15 residues. V gave up 3 bases and J gave up 7 bases, with 16 bases separating them. Germline loops: CDR1 SGHTA, CDR2 FQGTGA.

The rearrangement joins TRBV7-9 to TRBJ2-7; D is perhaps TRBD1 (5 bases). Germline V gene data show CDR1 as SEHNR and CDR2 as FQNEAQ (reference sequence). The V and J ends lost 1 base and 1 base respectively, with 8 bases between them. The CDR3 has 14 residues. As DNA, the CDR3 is TGTGCCAGCAGCTTAGGGGGCGCTTCCTACGAGCAGTACTTC. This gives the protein CASSLGGASYEQYF.

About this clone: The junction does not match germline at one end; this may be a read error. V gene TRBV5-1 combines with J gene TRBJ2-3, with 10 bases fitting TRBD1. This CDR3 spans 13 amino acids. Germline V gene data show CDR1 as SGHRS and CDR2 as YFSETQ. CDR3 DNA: TGTGCCAGCAGGACAGGGGGTGTGGATACGCAGTATTTT. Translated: CASRTGGVDTQYF. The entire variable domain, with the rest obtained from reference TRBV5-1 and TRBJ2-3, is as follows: KAGVTQTPRYLIKTRGQQVTLSCSPISGHRSVSWYQQTPGQGLQFLFEYFSETQRNKGNFPGRFSGRQFSNSRSEMNVSTLELGDSALYLCASRTGGVDTQYFGPGTRLTVL.

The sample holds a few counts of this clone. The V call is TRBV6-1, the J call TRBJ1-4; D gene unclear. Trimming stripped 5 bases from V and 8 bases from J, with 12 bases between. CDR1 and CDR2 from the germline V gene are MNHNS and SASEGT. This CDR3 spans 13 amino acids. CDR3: CASSQSGREKLFF. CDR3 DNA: TGTGCCAGCAGTCAGTCCGGGAGAGAAAAACTGTTTTTT.

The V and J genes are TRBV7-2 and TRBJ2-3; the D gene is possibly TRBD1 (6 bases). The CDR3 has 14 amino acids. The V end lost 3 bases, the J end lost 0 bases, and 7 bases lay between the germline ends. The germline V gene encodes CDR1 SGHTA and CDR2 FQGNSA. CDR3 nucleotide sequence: TGTGCCAGCAGCTTGGACAGAAGCACAGATACGCAGTATTTT. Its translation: CASSLDRSTDTQYF.

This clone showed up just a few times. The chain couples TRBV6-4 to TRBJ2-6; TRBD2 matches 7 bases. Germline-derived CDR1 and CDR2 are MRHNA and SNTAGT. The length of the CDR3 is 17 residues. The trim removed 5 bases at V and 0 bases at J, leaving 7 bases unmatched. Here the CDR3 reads CASSYAGASSGANVLTF. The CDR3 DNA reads TGTGCCAGCAGTTACGCGGGAGCGAGCTCTGGGGCCAACGTCCTGACTTTC.

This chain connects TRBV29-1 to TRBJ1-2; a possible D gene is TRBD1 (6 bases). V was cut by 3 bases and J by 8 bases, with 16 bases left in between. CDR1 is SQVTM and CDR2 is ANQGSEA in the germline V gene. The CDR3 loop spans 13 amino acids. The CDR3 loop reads CSVERQGSGGYTF. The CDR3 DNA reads TGCAGCGTTGAGCGGCAGGGGTCCGGGGGCTACACCTTC.

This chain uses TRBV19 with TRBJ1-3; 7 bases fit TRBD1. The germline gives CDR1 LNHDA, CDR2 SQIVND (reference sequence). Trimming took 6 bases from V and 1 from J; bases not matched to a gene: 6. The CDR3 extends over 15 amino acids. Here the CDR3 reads CASRLQGQSGNTIYF. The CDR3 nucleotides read TGTGCCAGTAGATTACAGGGGCAGTCTGGAAACACCATATATTTT.

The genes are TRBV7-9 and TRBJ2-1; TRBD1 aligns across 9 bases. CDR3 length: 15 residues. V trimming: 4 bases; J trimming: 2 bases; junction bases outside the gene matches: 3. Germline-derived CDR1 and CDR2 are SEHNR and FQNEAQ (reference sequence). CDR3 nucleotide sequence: TGTGCCAGCAGCTCCCGACAGGGGGCCTACAATGAGCAGTTCTTC. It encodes CASSSRQGAYNEQFF. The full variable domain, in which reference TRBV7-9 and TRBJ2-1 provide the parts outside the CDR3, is DTGVSQNPRHKITKRGQNVTFRCDPISEHNRLYWYRQTLGQGPEFLTYFQNEAQLEKSRLLSDRFSAERPKGSFSTLEIQRTEQGDSAMYLCASSSRQGAYNEQFFGPGTRLTVL.

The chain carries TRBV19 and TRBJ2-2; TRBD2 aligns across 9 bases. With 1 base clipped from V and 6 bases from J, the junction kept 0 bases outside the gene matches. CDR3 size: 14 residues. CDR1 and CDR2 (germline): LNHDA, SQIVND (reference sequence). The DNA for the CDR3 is TGTGCCAGTAGTATAGGACTAGCGGCCGGGGAGCTGTTTTTT. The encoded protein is CASSIGLAAGELFF. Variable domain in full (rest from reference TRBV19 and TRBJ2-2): DGGITQSPKYLFRKEGQNVTLSCEQNLNHDAMYWYRQDPGQGLRLIYYSQIVNDFQKGDIAEGYSVSREKKESFPLTVTSAQKNPTAFYLCASSIGLAAGELFFGEGSRLTVL.

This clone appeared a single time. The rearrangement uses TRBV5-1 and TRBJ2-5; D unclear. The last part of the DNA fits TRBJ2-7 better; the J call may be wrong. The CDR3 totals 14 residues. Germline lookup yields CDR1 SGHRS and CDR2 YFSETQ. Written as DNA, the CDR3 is TGCGCCAGCTCCCCGGGTACAACATCCTACGAGCAGTACTTC. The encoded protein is CASSPGTTSYEQYF.

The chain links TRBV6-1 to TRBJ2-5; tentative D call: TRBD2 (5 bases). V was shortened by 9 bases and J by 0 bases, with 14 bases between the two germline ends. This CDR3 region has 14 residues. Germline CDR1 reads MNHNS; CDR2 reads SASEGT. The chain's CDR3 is CASLGRRYQETQYF. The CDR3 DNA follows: TGTGCCAGTTTGGGCAGGAGGTACCAAGAGACCCAGTACTTC.

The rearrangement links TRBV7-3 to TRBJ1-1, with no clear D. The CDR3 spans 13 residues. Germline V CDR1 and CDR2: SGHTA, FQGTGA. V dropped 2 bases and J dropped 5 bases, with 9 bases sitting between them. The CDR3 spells CASSLQKETEAFF. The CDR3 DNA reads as TGTGCCAGCAGCTTACAGAAGGAGACTGAAGCTTTCTTT.

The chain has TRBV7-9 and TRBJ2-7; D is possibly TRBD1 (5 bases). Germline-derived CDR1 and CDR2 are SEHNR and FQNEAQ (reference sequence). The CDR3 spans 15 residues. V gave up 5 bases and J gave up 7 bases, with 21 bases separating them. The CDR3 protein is CASSQAGRTQGEQYF. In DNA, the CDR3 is TGTGCCAGCAGCCAAGCCGGGCGGACCCAGGGTGAGCAGTACTTC.

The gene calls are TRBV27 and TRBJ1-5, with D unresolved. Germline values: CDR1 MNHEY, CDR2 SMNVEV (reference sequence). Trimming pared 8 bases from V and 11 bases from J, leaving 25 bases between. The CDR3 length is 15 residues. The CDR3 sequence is CASAIGAGAGVAQHF. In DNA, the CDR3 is TGTGCCAGCGCAATCGGTGCAGGCGCGGGAGTGGCCCAGCATTTT.

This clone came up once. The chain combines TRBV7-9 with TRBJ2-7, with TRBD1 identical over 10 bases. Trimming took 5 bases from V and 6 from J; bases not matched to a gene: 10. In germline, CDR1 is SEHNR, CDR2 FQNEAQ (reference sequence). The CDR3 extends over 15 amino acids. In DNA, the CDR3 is TGTGCCAGCAGCCTTCGACAGGGGGCTACGGGCGAGCAGTACTTC. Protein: CASSLRQGATGEQYF.